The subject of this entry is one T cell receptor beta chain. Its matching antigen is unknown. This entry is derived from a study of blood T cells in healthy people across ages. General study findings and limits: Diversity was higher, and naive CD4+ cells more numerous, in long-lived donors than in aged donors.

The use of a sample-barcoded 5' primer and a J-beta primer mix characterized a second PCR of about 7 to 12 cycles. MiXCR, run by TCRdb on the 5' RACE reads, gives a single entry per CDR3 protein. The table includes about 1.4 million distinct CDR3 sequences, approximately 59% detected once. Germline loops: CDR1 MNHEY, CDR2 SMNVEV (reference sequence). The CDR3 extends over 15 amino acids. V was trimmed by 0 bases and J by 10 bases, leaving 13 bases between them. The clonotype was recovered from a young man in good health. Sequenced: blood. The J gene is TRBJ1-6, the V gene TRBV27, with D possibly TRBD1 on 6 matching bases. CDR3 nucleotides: TGTGCCAGCAGTTTATCAAGCAGGGGTGGATCACCCCTCCACTTT. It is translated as CASSLSSRGGSPLHF.